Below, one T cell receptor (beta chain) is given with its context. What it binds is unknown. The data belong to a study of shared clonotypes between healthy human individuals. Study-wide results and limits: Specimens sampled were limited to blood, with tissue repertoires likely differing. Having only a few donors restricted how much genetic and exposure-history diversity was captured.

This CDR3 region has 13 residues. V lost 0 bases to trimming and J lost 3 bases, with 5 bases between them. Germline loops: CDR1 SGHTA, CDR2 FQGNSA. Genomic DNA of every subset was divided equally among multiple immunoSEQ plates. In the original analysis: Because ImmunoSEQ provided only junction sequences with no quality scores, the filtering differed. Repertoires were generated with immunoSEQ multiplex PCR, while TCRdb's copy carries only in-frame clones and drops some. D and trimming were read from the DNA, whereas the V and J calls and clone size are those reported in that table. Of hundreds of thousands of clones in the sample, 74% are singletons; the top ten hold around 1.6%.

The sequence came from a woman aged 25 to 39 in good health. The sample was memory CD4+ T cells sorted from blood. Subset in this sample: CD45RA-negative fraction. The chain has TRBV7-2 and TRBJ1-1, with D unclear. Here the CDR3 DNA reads TGTGCCAGCAGCTTAGCCGGTTACACTGAAGCTTTCTTT. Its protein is CASSLAGYTEAFF.